This T cell receptor (beta chain) was captured by sequencing in a study of radiotherapy plus CTLA-4 blockade in lung cancer. Sequencing used immunoSEQ multiplex PCR; TCRdb keeps in-frame clones, though not all of them. The sample lists 85,000 to 100,000 clones, roughly 86% occurring once. The CDR3 is made up of 19 amino acids. Trimming at V came to 5 bases and at J to 4 bases, leaving 15 bases not matched to a gene. The germline V gene has CDR1 LNHNV and CDR2 YYDKDF (reference sequence). A note on this clone: Its matching antigen is unknown.

Study-level findings and limits: Radiotherapy with ipilimumab was followed by blood expansion of tumor-derived clones. Reports state that early shifts in blood T cell clones, with interferon-beta, best predicted response.

This specimen consisted of peripheral blood, obtained from a patient treated with radiotherapy plus ipilimumab. This sequence was found in a human donor with non-small cell lung cancer that progressed on radiotherapy plus ipilimumab. The chain carries TRBV15 and TRBJ2-5; 14 bases align to TRBD2. As DNA, the CDR3 is TGTGCCACCAGCCCCCGGTGGGGACTAGCGGGGGAAGAGGCAGAGACCCAGTACTTC. Translating gives CATSPRWGLAGEEAETQYF.